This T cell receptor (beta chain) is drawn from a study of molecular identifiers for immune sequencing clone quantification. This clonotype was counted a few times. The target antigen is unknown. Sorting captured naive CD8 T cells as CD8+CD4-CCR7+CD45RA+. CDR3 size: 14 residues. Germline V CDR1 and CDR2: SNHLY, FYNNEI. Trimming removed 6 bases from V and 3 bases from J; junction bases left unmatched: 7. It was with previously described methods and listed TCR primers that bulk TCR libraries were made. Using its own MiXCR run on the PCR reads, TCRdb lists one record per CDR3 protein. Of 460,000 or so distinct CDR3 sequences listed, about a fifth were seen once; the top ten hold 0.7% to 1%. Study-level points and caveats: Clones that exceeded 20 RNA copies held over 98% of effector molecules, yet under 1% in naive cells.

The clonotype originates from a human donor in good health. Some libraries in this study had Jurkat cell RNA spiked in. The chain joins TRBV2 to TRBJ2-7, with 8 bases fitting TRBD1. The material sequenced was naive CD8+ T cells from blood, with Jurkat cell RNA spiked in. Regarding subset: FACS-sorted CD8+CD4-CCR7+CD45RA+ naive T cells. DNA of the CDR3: TGTGCCAGCAGAACCGGGACAGGCAACTACGAGCAGTACTTC. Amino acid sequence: CASRTGTGNYEQYF.